This T cell receptor (beta chain) was retrieved from a study of T cells in Graves' hyperthyroidism and ophthalmopathy. Authors of the study amplified TCR beta CDR3 regions from RNA transcripts. The TCR CDR3 first-round RT-PCR relied on the HTBI primer set. Using its own MiXCR run on the multiplex PCR reads, TCRdb lists one record per CDR3 protein. The sample holds some 800,000 distinct CDR3 sequences, 38% seen once. Sequenced sample: blood. The clonotype originates from a man aged 18 to 30 with Graves' hyperthyroidism.

The CDR3 DNA reads TGTGCCAGCAGCGCCCGGACTGATGGCTACGAGCAGTACTTC. This sequence encodes CASSARTDGYEQYF. The chain carries TRBV11-1 and TRBJ2-7, with D perhaps matching TRBD2 (5 bases). V lost 5 bases and J lost 3, with 14 bases in between. Germline V lookup: CDR1 SGHAT, CDR2 FQDESV (reference sequence). The CDR3 is 14 residues long.